This T cell receptor (beta chain) came from a study of CXCR3-negative and CXCR3-positive naive CD8 T cells. Study findings and constraints: Both naive subsets had comparably high diversity; memory CD8+ cells much lower.

Looked up from germline, CDR1 is LNHNV and CDR2 is YYDKDF (reference sequence). CDR3 length: 15 amino acids. The study made its TRB cDNA libraries by 5' RACE, adding UMI labels. TCRdb re-called the 5' RACE reads; every CDR3 protein appears as one record, without DNA. The listing records over 45,000 distinct CDR3 sequences. A remark on this clonotype: Antigen: not known.

The chain couples TRBV15 to TRBJ2-7. The specimen sequenced was memory CD8+ T cells from blood. This clonotype was sampled from a human donor in good health. Some clones in this sample may be carry-over from other donors' samples. The CDR3 sequence is CATSRAEISSYEQYF.